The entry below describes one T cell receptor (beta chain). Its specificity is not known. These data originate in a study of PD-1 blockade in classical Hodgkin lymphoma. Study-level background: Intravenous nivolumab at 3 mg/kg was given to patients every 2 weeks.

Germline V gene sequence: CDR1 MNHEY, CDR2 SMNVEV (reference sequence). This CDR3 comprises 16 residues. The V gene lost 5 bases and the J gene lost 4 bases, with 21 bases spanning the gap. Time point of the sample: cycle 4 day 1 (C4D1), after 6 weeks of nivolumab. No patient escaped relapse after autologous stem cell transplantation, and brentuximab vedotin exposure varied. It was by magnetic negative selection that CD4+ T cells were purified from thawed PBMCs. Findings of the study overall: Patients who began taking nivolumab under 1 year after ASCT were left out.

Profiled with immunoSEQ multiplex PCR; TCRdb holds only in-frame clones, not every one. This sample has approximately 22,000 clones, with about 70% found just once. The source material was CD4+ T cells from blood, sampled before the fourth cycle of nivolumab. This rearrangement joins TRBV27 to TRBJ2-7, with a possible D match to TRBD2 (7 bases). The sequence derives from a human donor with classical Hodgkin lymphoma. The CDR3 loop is CASSPARKGGGYEQYF. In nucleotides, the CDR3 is TGTGCCAGCAGTCCTGCGCGGAAGGGGGGGGGTTACGAGCAGTACTTC.